This T cell receptor (beta chain) was recovered during a study of blood T cell repertoires in COVID-19. Clones were sequenced by immunoSEQ multiplex PCR, and TCRdb holds only the in-frame ones, with some missing. The sample has around 200,000 clones; almost 90% are singletons. The ends lost 0 bases at V and 7 bases at J; junction bases unmatched: 14. Germline V CDR1 and CDR2: MGHRA, YSYEKL. This CDR3 has 18 residues. This rearrangement joins TRBV4-1 to TRBJ1-4; 7 bases are shared with TRBD1. This TCR was recovered from a man aged 45-60 years with acute or convalescent COVID-19. The sequenced material came from peripheral blood. CDR3 bases: TGCGCCAGCAGCCAAGATAAGGGGGCCCGCAGGGGAAGTGAAAAACTGTTTTTT. Its translation is CASSQDKGARRGSEKLFF.